This T cell receptor beta chain emerged from a study of blood T cell repertoires in COVID-19. Trimming took 0 bases from V and 3 from J, leaving 12 bases between them. The CDR3 covers 15 residues. Per germline, CDR1 SGHRS and CDR2 YFSETQ. Repertoires were generated with immunoSEQ multiplex PCR, while TCRdb's copy carries only in-frame clones and drops some. The top ten clones hold approximately 0.97% of a sample with 300,000 to 450,000 clones, about 88% of them seen once. The source of this sequence is a woman aged 30 to 39 who had been exposed to COVID-19. The rearrangement joins TRBV5-1 to TRBJ1-1; maybe TRBD1 (5 bases). The sample consisted of PBMCs or T cells enriched from blood (not recorded which). CDR3 DNA: TGCGCCAGCAGCTTGGCCGGCTGGGGGGACACTGAAGCTTTCTTT. It encodes CASSLAGWGDTEAFF.